Each of the 25 T cell receptor beta chains below was sequenced from the same sample in a study of regulatory T cells in long-lasting Graves disease. Specified time point: persistent/refractory GD, antithyroid drugs over 5 years with positive TRAb. The TCR library was made from RNA extracted from PBMCs. The authors built TCR beta libraries using iRepertoire HTBI primers and Arm-PCR of CDR3 regions. TCRdb re-called the multiplex PCR reads with MiXCR, one entry per CDR3 protein. The sample lists 250,000 to 300,000 distinct CDR3 sequences; 22% were seen once. The specimen comprised peripheral blood mononuclear cells (PBMCs), sampled when the disease was refractory, from a patient treated with antithyroid drugs. The receptors derive from a female donor with Graves disease.

V is TRBV3-2 and J is TRBJ1-5; the table's D call TRBD1 went unverified against the DNA. TRBV3-2 is assigned pseudogene status. The CDR3 sequence is 12 residues long. The CDR3 protein is CARLSVREPQHF. CDR3 nucleotides: TGTGCCAGACTCAGCGTCAGGGAGCCCCAGCATTTT.

In this sample, this clonotype turned up many times. The chain carries TRBV7-2 and TRBJ2-5, with 14 bases matching TRBD2. There are 17 residues in the CDR3. V trimming: 5 bases; J trimming: 5 bases; junction bases outside the gene matches: 10. Germline CDR1 is SGHTA and CDR2 is FQGNSA. The CDR3 region is CASSLRRLAGGWETQYF. The CDR3 DNA is TGTGCCAGCAGCCTTAGAAGACTAGCGGGAGGGTGGGAGACCCAGTACTTC.

The table lists this clonotype with a few counts. The gene calls are TRBV12-3 or TRBV12-4 and TRBJ2-2; TRBD2 matches 7 bases. V was pared by 5 bases and J by 0 bases, with 6 bases of the junction left unmatched. This CDR3 contains 16 residues. The CDR3, as DNA: TGTGCCAGCAGTACGATACTAGCGTCGAACACCGGGGAGCTGTTTTTT. Translated: CASSTILASNTGELFF.

The chain links TRBV20-1 to TRBJ2-1; D remains ambiguous. Germline values: CDR1 DFQATT, CDR2 SNEGSKA (reference sequence). The CDR3 has 13 amino acids. V was trimmed by 4 bases and J by 2 bases, leaving 9 bases between them. CDR3 sequence (DNA): TGCAGTGCTAACCCTCCTGCCTACAATGAGCAGTTCTTC. Amino acid sequence: CSANPPAYNEQFF.

The chain has TRBV20-1 and TRBJ2-7, with D maybe TRBD2 (5 bases). CDR3 length equals 14 residues. Trimming shortened V by 5 bases and J by 3 bases, and 17 bases separated the two germline ends. CDR1 is DFQATT and CDR2 is SNEGSKA in the germline V gene (reference sequence). The CDR3 nucleotides are TGCAGTGCTGGCTCGCGGGTGTTGGGCTACGAGCAGTACTTC. Its protein product is CSAGSRVLGYEQYF.

This clonotype was seen repeatedly, ten times or more. The chain has TRBV3-1 and TRBJ1-1; D unresolved. CDR3 length equals 15 residues. Germline V CDR1 and CDR2: LGHDT, YNNKEL (reference sequence). V lost 3 bases and J lost 2, with 13 bases in between. As DNA, the CDR3 is TGTGCCAGCAGCCAGACCCCACCCTCTAACACTGAAGCTTTCTTT. The encoded protein is CASSQTPPSNTEAFF.

This clonotype was seen a handful of times. The chain has TRBV27 and TRBJ1-6, with D perhaps TRBD1 (5 bases). Germline V gene lookup returns CDR1 MNHEY and CDR2 SMNVEV (reference sequence). The CDR3 extends over 16 amino acids. Trimming stripped 8 bases from V and 0 bases from J, with 14 bases between. CDR3 sequence (DNA): TGTGCCAGCCGGGACTTATCGAGCTCCTATAATTCACCCCTCCACTTT. Its protein product is CASRDLSSSYNSPLHF.

The genes are TRBV5-5 and TRBJ1-6, with D tentatively TRBD1 (6 bases). This CDR3 has 16 residues. The germline V and J ends were trimmed by 1 base and 10 bases, with 18 bases remaining between them. Germline lookup yields CDR1 SGHKS and CDR2 YYEKEE (reference sequence). This CDR3 reads CASSLIGGTLTSPLHF. The CDR3 nucleotides are TGTGCCAGCAGCTTGATCGGGGGCACCCTTACCTCACCCCTCCACTTT.

A remark on this clonotype: A much larger clone differs from this one at a single base, so this may be a read error. The chain employs TRBV6-4 and TRBJ2-5, with TRBD1 as a possible D gene (5 bases). This CDR3 is built from 15 residues. The germline CDR1 and CDR2 sequences are MRHNA and SNTAGT. CDR3 sequence reads: CANSLWQGIKETQYF. The CDR3 DNA follows: TGTGCCAACAGTCTCTGGCAGGGCATTAAAGAGACCCAGTACTTC.

This clonotype came up many times. V is TRBV28 and J is TRBJ2-7, with 11 bases that match TRBD2. The CDR3 contains 14 residues. Germline values: CDR1 MDHEN, CDR2 SYDVKM. Trimming cost V 1 base and J 5 bases; bases outside gene matches: 1. This CDR3 reads CASSLLAGGNEQYF. CDR3 in DNA: TGTGCCAGCAGTTTATTAGCGGGAGGGAACGAGCAGTACTTC.

This chain joins TRBV6-1 and TRBJ2-7; a weak D match, TRBD2 (6 bases). Trimming removed 6 bases at V and 5 bases at J, with 20 bases between. CDR3 size: 15 residues. Per germline, CDR1 MNHNS and CDR2 SASEGT. CDR3 DNA: TGTGCCAGCAGACCCGGGGGAGCCGGCAGCGACGAGCAGTACTTC. It translates to CASRPGGAGSDEQYF.

This clonotype has just a few counts. This chain uses TRBV30 with TRBJ2-7, with unresolved D. Germline assignment: CDR1 GTSNPN and CDR2 SVGIG (reference sequence). Trimming took 2 bases from V and 4 from J, leaving 12 bases between them. This CDR3 has 13 amino acids. This chain's CDR3 is CAWSSAQRYEQYF. In DNA, the CDR3 is TGTGCCTGGAGTTCCGCACAGAGGTACGAGCAGTACTTC.

This chain joins TRBV18 and TRBJ1-2; no clear D gene. V was trimmed by 2 bases and J by 0 bases, leaving 7 bases between them. The CDR3 has 14 amino acids. Germline V gene lookup returns CDR1 KGHSH and CDR2 LQKENI. The CDR3: CASSPSQANYGYTF. The CDR3 coding sequence is TGTGCCAGCTCACCAAGCCAAGCTAACTATGGCTACACCTTC.

This chain uses TRBV10-3 with TRBJ1-1; D unclear. V was trimmed by 1 base and J by 5 bases, leaving 14 bases between them. The CDR3 totals 15 residues. The germline V gene has CDR1 ENHRY and CDR2 SYGVKD. The CDR3 DNA sequence: TGTGCCATCAGTGAGTTCTCCCGGGCAGGTACTGAAGCTTTCTTT. This codes for CAISEFSRAGTEAFF.

The V call is TRBV7-9, the J call TRBJ1-1, with 8 bases lining up with TRBD1. Germline V gene lookup returns CDR1 SEHNR and CDR2 FQNEAQ (reference sequence). V was clipped by 5 bases and J by 4 bases; unmatched bases: 9. The CDR3 runs to 15 residues. The CDR3 bases are TGTGCCAGCAGCGCCGGACAGGGATACGGCACTGAAGCTTTCTTT. As protein: CASSAGQGYGTEAFF.

This clonotype was picked up many times. CDR3 DNA: TGTGCCAGCAGTTTGAGGGATCAGCCCCAGCATTTT. This codes for CASSLRDQPQHF. This chain joins TRBV28 and TRBJ1-5; no definite D call. The V end lost 3 bases, the J end lost 5 bases, and 5 bases lay between the germline ends. The CDR3 extends over 12 amino acids. Germline V gives CDR1 MDHEN, CDR2 SYDVKM.

A word on this clonotype: The missing conserved phenylalanine or tryptophan at the end of this CDR3 makes a read error likely. V usage is TRBV7-3 and J usage is TRBJ2-1; 9 bases line up with TRBD2. This CDR3 is built from 15 residues. Germline CDR1 and CDR2: SGHTA and FQGTGA. V shed 0 bases and J 6 bases; nucleotides not matched to a gene: 3. The CDR3 DNA follows: TGTGCCAGCAGCTTAACAAGGACTAGCGTCAATGAGCAGTTCCTC. Its protein is CASSLTRTSVNEQFL.

A word on this clonotype: A clone one base away is much larger, so this may be a read error. The rearrangement links TRBV3-1 to TRBJ2-5; D unresolved. The length of the CDR3 is 15 residues. V lost 1 base to trimming and J lost 7 bases, with 16 bases between them. The V gene's germline CDR1 is LGHDT and CDR2 YNNKEL (reference sequence). The CDR3 region is CASSQGIAEEGTQYF. The CDR3 DNA sequence: TGTGCCAGCAGCCAAGGCATCGCAGAAGAAGGGACCCAGTACTTC.

This clonotype was seen many times. CDR3 loop: CATSNRVENTEAFF. CDR3 sequence (DNA): TGTGCCACCAGCAACAGGGTTGAGAACACTGAAGCTTTCTTT. V is TRBV2 and J is TRBJ1-1; TRBD1 is a possible D gene (6 bases). This CDR3 contains 14 residues. Trimming removed 10 bases at V and 1 base at J, with 16 bases between. CDR1 and CDR2 from the germline V gene are SNHLY and FYNNEI. Full variable domain (rest looked up from reference TRBV2 and TRBJ1-1): EPEVTQTPSHQVTQMGQEVILRCVPISNHLYFYWYRQILGQKVEFLVSFYNNEISEKSEIFDDQFSVERPDGSNFTLKIRSTKLEDSAMYFCATSNRVENTEAFFGQGTRLTVV.

This rearrangement joins TRBV10-3 to TRBJ2-7; TRBD1 aligns across 9 bases. Trimming took 4 bases from V and 7 from J; bases not matched to a gene: 5. This CDR3 contains 13 residues. Germline lookup yields CDR1 ENHRY and CDR2 SYGVKD. The DNA of the CDR3 is TGTGCCATCAGTGCGGACAGGGGTTGGGAGCAGTACTTC. It codes for CAISADRGWEQYF.

This clonotype has ten or more counts. The chain has TRBV11-1 and TRBJ1-6, with 7 nucleotides matching TRBD1. The CDR3 loop spans 15 amino acids. CDR1 and CDR2 from the germline V gene are SGHAT and FQDESV (reference sequence). V was clipped by 6 bases and J by 8 bases; unmatched bases: 10. Here the CDR3 reads CASSRGQVGDSPLHF. The CDR3 bases are TGTGCCAGCAGTCGTGGACAGGTCGGGGATTCACCCCTCCACTTT.

This clonotype was seen repeatedly, ten times or more. The CDR3 protein is CASSELQRRDYEQYF. CDR3 nucleotide sequence: TGTGCCAGCAGTGAACTCCAAAGAAGGGACTACGAGCAGTACTTC. The chain is built from TRBV2 and TRBJ2-7; the D is unclear. CDR3 length: 15 residues. Germline values: CDR1 SNHLY, CDR2 FYNNEI. V lost 2 bases and J lost 3, with 14 bases in between.

This clonotype was recorded at least ten times. The chain couples TRBV7-9 to TRBJ1-1; TRBD1 is a possible D gene (6 bases). The CDR3 is 14 amino acids. The germline V gene encodes CDR1 SEHNR and CDR2 FQNEAQ (reference sequence). V dropped 6 bases and J dropped 0 bases, with 11 bases sitting between them. The CDR3 protein is CASSFGGLNTEAFF. The DNA for the CDR3 is TGTGCCAGCAGTTTTGGGGGCCTGAACACTGAAGCTTTCTTT.

This clonotype occurred many times. The chain joins TRBV11-2 to TRBJ2-7, with TRBD1 identical over 7 bases. This CDR3 contains 16 residues. Germline trimming cut 1 base from V and 3 bases from J; bases unmatched to any gene: 9. Germline CDR1 and CDR2: SGHAT and FQNNGV. DNA for the CDR3: TGTGCCAGCAGCTTAGGAGGCGTCAGGGGGAACTACGAGCAGTACTTC. Translated, it gives CASSLGGVRGNYEQYF.

The chain carries TRBV9 and TRBJ2-7; no clear D gene. The CDR3 sequence is 12 residues long. The germline V gene has CDR1 SGDLS and CDR2 YYNGEE. Trimming took off 0 bases at V and 4 bases at J, with 5 bases between the two ends. CDR3 amino acids: CASSVGEYEQYF. CDR3 nucleotide sequence: TGTGCCAGCAGCGTAGGGGAATACGAGCAGTACTTC. Drawing the rest from reference TRBV9 and TRBJ2-7, the complete variable domain is DSGVTQTPKHLITATGQRVTLRCSPRSGDLSVYWYQQSLDQGLQFLIQYYNGEERAKGNILERFSAQQFPDLHSELNLSSLELGDSALYFCASSVGEYEQYFGPGTRLTVT.